Here is one T cell receptor beta chain with its context. Primers included in the PCR were 60 Vbeta and 13 Jbeta primers. TCRdb's table, derived via immunoSEQ multiplex PCR, lists solely in-frame clones and lacks some. The data contain about 60,000 clones, 60% to 85% of them seen just once; the ten biggest clones take up approximately 3.4%. The donors were healthy bone marrow donors. Donors had nominal health at sampling but likely had unrecorded immune exposures. V lost 3 bases, J lost 5 bases, and 6 bases stayed unmatched. Germline assignment: CDR1 MNHNS and CDR2 SASEGT. There are 15 residues in the CDR3. This sample was taken from a study of cytomegalovirus exposure and HLA in healthy donors.

The sequence came from a woman aged 40 to 50 in good health and CMV-seropositive. What was sequenced was PBMCs. The J gene is TRBJ2-5, the V gene TRBV6-1; 10 nucleotides line up with TRBD1. In DNA, the CDR3 is TGTGCCAGCAGTGAGGGACAGGGGCATCAGGAGACCCAGTACTTC. Amino acids: CASSEGQGHQETQYF.